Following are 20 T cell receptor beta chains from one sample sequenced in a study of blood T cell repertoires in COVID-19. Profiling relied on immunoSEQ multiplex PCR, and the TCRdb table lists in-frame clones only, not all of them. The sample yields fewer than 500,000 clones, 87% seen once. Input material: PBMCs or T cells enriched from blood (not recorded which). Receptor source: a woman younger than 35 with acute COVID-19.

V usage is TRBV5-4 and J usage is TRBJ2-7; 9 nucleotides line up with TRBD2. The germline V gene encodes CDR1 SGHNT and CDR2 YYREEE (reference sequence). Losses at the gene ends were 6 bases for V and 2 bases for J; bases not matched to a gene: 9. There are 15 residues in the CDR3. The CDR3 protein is CASTTLAGATYEQYF. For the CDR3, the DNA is TGTGCCAGCACGACCTTAGCGGGGGCAACCTACGAGCAGTACTTC.

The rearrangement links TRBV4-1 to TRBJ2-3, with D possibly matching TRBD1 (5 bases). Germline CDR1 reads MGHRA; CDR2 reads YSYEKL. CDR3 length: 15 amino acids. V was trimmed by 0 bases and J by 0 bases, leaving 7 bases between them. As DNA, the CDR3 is TGCGCCAGCAGCCAAGAGGGGCCTAGCACAGATACGCAGTATTTT. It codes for CASSQEGPSTDTQYF.

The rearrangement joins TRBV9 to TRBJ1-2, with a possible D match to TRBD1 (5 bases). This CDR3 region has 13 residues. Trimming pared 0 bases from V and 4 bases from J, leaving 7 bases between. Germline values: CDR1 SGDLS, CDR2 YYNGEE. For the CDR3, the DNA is TGTGCCAGCAGCGTAGACGGGGGCTATGGCTACACCTTC. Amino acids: CASSVDGGYGYTF.

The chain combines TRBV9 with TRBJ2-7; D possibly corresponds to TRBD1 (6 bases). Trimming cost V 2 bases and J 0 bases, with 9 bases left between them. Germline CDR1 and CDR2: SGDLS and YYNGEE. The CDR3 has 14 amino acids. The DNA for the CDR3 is TGTGCCAGCAGCGTGACAGGTAGCTCCTACGAGCAGTACTTC. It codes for CASSVTGSSYEQYF.

CDR3 sequence: CATQPPRVIEQYF. CDR3 bases: TGTGCCACTCAGCCGCCCAGGGTGATCGAGCAGTACTTC. The chain is built from TRBV7-8 and TRBJ2-7; possible D gene TRBD1, 5 bases. This CDR3 contains 13 residues. V was clipped by 10 bases and J by 6 bases, with 19 bases between them. The V gene's germline CDR1 is SGHVS and CDR2 FQNEAQ.

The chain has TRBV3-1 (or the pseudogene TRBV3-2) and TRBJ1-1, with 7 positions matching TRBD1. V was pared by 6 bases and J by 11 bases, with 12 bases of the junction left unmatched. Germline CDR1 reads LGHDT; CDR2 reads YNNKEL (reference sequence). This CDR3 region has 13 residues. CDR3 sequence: CASRDTGQGGAFF. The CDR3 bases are TGTGCCAGCAGAGATACAGGGCAGGGGGGCGCTTTCTTT.

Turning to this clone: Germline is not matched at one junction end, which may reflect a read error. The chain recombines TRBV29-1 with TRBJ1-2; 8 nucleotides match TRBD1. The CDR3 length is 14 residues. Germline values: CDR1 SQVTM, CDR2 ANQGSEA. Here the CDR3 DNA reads TGCAGCGTTGAAGATCGCCTCGGACAGGGCGTTGAGGGATTC. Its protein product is CSVEDRLGQGVEGF.

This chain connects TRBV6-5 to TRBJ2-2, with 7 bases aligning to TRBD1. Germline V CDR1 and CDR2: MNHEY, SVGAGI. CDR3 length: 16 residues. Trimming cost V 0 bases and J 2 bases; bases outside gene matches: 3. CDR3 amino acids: CASSYSTGLNTGELFF. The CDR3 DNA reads TGTGCCAGCAGTTACTCGACAGGGCTCAACACCGGGGAGCTGTTTTTT.

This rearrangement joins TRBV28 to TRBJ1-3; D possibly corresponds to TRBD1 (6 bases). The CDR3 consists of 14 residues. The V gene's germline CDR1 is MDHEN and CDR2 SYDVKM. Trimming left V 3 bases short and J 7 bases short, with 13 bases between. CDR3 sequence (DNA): TGTGCCAGCAGTTTCCAGGGGCTCAGGAACACCATATATTTT. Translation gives CASSFQGLRNTIYF.

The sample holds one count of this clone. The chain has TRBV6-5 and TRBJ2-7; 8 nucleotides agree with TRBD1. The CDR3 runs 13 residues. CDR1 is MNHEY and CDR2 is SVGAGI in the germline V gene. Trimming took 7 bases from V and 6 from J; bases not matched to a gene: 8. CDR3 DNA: TGTGCCAGCAACCCATCGACAGGGGCCGAGCAGTACTTC. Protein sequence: CASNPSTGAEQYF.

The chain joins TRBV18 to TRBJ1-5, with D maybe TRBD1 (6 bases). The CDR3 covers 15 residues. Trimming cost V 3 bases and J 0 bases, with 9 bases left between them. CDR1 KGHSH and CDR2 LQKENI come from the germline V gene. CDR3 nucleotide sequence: TGTGCCAGCTCACCCCCACAGGGTAGCAATCAGCCCCAGCATTTT. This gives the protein CASSPPQGSNQPQHF.

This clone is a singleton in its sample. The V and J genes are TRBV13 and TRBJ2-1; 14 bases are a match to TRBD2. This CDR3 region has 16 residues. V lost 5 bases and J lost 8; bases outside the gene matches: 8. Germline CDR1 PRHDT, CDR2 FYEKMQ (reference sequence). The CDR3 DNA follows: TGTGCCAGCAGCACAGGGACTAGCGGGAGTCTCTATGAGCAGTTCTTC. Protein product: CASSTGTSGSLYEQFF.

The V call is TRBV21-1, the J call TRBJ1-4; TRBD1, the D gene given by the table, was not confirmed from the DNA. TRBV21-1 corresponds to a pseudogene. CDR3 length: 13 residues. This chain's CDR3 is CATRGQGNEKLFF. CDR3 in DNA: TGTGCCACCAGAGGGCAGGGTAATGAAAAACTGTTTTTT.

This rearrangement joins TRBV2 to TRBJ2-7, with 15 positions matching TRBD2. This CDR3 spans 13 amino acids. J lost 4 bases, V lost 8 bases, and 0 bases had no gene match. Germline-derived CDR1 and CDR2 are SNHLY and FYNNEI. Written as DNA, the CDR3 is TGTGCCAGCGGACTAGCGGGAGGGTACGAGCAGTACTTC. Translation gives CASGLAGGYEQYF.

The CDR3 bases are TGTGCCAGCAGCTTAGATCTACTAGAATCCTACAATGAGCAGTTCTTC. Amino acid sequence: CASSLDLLESYNEQFF. This chain joins TRBV7-8 and TRBJ2-1, with D perhaps TRBD2 (5 bases). V lost 1 base to trimming and J lost 1 base, with 11 bases between them. The CDR3 loop spans 16 amino acids. CDR1 and CDR2 from the germline V gene are SGHVS and FQNEAQ.

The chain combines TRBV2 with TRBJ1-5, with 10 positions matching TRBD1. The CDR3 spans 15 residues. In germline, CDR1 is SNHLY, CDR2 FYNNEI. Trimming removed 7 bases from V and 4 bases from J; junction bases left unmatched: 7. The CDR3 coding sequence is TGTGCCAGCACAGAGGGACAGGGGACTAATCAGCCCCAGCATTTT. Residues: CASTEGQGTNQPQHF.

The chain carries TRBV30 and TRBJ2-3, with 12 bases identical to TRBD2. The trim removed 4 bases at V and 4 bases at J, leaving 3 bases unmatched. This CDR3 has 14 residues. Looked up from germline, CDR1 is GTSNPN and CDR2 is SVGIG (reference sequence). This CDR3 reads CAWILAGGPDTQYF. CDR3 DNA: TGTGCCTGGATTCTAGCGGGAGGGCCAGATACGCAGTATTTT. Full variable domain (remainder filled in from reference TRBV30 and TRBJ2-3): SQTIHQWPATLVQPVGSPLSLECTVEGTSNPNLYWYRQAAGRGLQLLFYSVGIGQISSEVPQNLSASRPQDRQFILSSKKLLLSDSGFYLCAWILAGGPDTQYFGPGTRLTVL.

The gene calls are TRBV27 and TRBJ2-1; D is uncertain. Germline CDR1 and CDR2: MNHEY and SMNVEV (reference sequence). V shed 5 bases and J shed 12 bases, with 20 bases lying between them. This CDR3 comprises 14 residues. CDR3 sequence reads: CASSPTLSGFSQFF. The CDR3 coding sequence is TGTGCCAGCAGTCCCACCCTTTCGGGTTTTTCGCAGTTCTTC.

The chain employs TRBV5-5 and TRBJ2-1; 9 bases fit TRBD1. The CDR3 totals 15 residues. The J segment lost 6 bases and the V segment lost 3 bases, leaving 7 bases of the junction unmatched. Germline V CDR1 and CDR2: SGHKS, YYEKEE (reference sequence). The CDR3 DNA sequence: TGTGCCAGCAGCTCGGGACAGGGTTATGGCAATGAGCAGTTCTTC. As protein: CASSSGQGYGNEQFF.

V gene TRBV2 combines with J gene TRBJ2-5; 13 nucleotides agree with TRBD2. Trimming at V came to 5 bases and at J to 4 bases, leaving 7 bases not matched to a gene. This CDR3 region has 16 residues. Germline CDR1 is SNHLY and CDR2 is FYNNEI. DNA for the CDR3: TGTGCCAGCAGTTCCGGACTAGCGGGGGTCCGAGAGACCCAGTACTTC. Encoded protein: CASSSGLAGVRETQYF.